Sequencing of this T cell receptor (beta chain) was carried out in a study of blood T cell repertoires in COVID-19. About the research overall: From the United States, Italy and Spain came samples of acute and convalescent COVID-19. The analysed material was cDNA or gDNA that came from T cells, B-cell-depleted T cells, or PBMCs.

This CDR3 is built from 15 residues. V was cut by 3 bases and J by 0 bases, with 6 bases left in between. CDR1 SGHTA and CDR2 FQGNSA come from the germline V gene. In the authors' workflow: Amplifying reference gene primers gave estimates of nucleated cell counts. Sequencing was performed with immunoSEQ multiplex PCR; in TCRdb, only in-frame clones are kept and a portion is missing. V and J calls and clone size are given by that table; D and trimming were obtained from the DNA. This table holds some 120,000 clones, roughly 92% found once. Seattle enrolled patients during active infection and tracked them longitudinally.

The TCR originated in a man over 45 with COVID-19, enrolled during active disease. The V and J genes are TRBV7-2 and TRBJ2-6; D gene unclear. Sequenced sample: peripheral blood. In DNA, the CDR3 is TGTGCCAGCAGCTTGCGGTCCTCTGGGGCCAACGTCCTGACTTTC. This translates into CASSLRSSGANVLTF.